The clone carrying this TCR beta chain was picked up one time. Its antigen is as yet unknown. CDR1 SEHNR and CDR2 FQNEAQ come from the germline V gene (reference sequence). V lost 5 bases to trimming and J lost 3 bases; unmatched junction nucleotides: 6. The CDR3 is 14 amino acids. PCR amplification relied on 60 Vbeta primers (plus 13 Jbeta primers). Repertoires were generated with immunoSEQ multiplex PCR, while TCRdb's copy carries only in-frame clones and drops some. The table records about 190,000 clones, 82% of them present only once. The sample originates from a study of cytomegalovirus exposure and HLA in healthy donors. Study findings and constraints: Some V segments could not be told apart, so they were left out, TRBV6-2 and TRBV6-3 among them.

The clonotype originates from a woman between 18 and 29 years old in good health and CMV-seronegative. This chain links TRBV7-9 with TRBJ1-2, with 7 positions matching TRBD1. Sequenced input: PBMCs. CDR3 protein: CASSAGTEYYGYTF. The DNA for the CDR3 is TGTGCCAGCAGCGCCGGGACAGAATACTATGGCTACACCTTC.